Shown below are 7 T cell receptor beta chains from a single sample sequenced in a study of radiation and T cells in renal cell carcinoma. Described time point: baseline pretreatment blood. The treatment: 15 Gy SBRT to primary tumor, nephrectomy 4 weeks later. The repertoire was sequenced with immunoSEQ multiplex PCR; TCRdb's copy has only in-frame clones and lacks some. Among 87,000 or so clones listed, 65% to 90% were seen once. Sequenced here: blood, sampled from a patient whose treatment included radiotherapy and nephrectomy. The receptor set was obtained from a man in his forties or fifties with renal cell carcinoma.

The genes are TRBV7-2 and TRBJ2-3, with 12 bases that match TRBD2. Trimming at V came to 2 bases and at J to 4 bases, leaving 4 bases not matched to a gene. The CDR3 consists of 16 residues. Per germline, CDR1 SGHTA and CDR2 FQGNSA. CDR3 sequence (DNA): TGTGCCAGCAGCTTAAACCTAGCGGGGGGGTCAGATACGCAGTATTTT. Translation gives CASSLNLAGGSDTQYF. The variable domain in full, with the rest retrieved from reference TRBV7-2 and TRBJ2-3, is GAGVSQSPSNKVTEKGKDVELRCDPISGHTALYWYRQSLGQGLEFLIYFQGNSAPDKSGLPSDRFSAERTGGSVSTLTIQRTQQEDSAVYLCASSLNLAGGSDTQYFGPGTRLTVL.

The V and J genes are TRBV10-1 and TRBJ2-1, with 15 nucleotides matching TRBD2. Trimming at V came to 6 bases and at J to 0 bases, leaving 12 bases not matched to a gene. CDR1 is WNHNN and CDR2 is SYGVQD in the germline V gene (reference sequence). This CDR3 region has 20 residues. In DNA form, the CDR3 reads TGCGCCAGCAGCGGTCCCGGGACTAGCGGGAGGCCGAGCTCCTACAATGAGCAGTTCTTC. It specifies CASSGPGTSGRPSSYNEQFF.

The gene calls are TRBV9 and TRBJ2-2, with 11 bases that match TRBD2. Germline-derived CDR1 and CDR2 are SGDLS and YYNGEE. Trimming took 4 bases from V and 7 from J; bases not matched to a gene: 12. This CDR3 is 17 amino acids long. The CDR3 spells CASSSPSSGGAVGELFF. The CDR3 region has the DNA TGTGCCAGCAGCTCACCAAGTAGCGGGGGGGCGGTCGGGGAGCTGTTTTTT.

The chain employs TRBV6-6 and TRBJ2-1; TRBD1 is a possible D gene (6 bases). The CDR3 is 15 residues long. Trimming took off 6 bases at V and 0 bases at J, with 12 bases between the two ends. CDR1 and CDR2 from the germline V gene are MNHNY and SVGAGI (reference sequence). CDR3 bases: TGTGCCAGCAGAAGAACAGGGAGCTCCTACAATGAGCAGTTCTTC. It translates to CASRRTGSSYNEQFF.

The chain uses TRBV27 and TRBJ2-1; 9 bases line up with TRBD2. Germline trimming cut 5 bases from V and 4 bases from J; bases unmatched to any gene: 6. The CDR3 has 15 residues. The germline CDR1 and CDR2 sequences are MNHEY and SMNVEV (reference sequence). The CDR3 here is CASSTGSGGYNEQFF. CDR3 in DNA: TGTGCCAGCAGTACGGGGAGCGGGGGGTACAATGAGCAGTTCTTC.

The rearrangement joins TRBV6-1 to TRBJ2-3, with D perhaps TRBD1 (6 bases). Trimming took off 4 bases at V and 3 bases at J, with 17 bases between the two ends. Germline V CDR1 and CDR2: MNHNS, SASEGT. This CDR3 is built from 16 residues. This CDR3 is CASSVSGVLRTDTQYF. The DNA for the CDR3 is TGTGCCAGCAGTGTCTCAGGGGTACTGAGAACAGATACGCAGTATTTT.

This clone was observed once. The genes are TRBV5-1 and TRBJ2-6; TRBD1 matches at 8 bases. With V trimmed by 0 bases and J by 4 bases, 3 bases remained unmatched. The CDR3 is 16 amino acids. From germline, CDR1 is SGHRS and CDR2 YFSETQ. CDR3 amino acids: CASSLGQGPGANVLTF. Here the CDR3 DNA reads TGCGCCAGCAGCTTGGGACAGGGGCCGGGGGCCAACGTCCTGACTTTC.